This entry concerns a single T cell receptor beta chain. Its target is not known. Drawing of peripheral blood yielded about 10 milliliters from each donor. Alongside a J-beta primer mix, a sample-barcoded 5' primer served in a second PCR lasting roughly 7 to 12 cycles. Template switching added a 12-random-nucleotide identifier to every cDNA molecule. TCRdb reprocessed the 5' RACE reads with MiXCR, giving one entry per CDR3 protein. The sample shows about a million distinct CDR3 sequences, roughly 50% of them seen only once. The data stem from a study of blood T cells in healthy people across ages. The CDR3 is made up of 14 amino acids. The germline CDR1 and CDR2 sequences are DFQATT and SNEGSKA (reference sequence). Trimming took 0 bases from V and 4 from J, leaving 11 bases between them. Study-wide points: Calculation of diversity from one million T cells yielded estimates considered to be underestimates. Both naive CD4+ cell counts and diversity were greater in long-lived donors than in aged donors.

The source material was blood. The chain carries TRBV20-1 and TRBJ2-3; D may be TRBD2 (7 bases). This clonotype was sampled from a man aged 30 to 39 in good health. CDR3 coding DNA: TGCAGTGCTAGAGATTCCGGGGGGCCAGATACGCAGTATTTT. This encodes CSARDSGGPDTQYF.